A selection of T cell receptor beta chains follows, all from one sample in a study of OX40 agonist ivuxolimab in advanced cancers. Assay: immunoSEQ multiplex PCR; the TCRdb copy retains only in-frame clones and omits some. The sample holds 60,000 or so clones, around 92% seen once. The sequences come from CD4+ or CD8+ T cells sorted from blood, collected in a trial of the OX40 agonist ivuxolimab. The receptors here all came from an adult with an advanced solid tumor such as melanoma, head and neck, liver or kidney cancer. The CDR3 runs from the conserved cysteine through the conserved F or W. D genes are given only for firm matches. Where a row states a size, it is once, few, many or the class of an expanded clone; other rows omit it.

-	TRBV11-2	-	TRBJ2-3	CASSRGTKAFGDTQYF	TGTGCCAGCAGCCGTGGAACTAAGGCTTTTGGGGATACGCAGTATTTT
-	TRBV19	-	TRBJ2-7	CASSIVITYEQYF	TGTGCCAGTAGTATAGTTATAACCTACGAGCAGTACTTC
TRBD2	TRBV7-9	-	TRBJ2-1	CASSTPRTSGRSSYNEQFF	TGTGCCAGCAGTACGCCCAGGACTAGCGGGAGGAGCTCCTACAATGAGCAGTTCTTC
-	TRBV29-1	once	TRBJ2-5	CSGVGRETQYF	TGCAGCGGGGTGGGCCGGGAGACCCAGTACTTC
TRBD1	TRBV7-2	-	TRBJ2-7	CASSLGGLRYEQYF	TGTGCCAGCAGCCTAGGGGGCCTCCGGTACGAGCAGTACTTC
TRBD1	TRBV27	once	TRBJ1-5	CASSSTGSNQPQHF	TGTGCCAGCAGTTCGACAGGGTCCAATCAGCCCCAGCATTTT
-	TRBV28	-	TRBJ1-1	CASSLTFGLRNTEAFF	TGTGCCAGCAGTTTAACTTTCGGGCTTAGGAACACTGAAGCTTTCTTT
-	TRBV30	once	TRBJ1-2	CAWSVGGASGYTF	TGTGCCTGGAGTGTCGGAGGGGCGAGTGGCTACACCTTC
TRBD2	TRBV4-2	-	TRBJ2-1	CASSQDSGTTDEQFF	TGTGCCAGCAGCCAAGACAGCGGGACTACCGATGAGCAGTTCTTC
-	TRBV28	-	TRBJ1-2	CASSFGTYYGYTF	TGTGCCAGCAGTTTTGGGACGTACTATGGCTACACCTTC
-	TRBV15	-	TRBJ1-2	CATSRGGTGYGYTF	TGTGCCACCAGCAGAGGGGGAACGGGCTATGGCTACACCTTC